This TCR beta chain was documented in a study of post-analysis software for immune sequencing data (dated by TCRdb to between 2014 and 2016). Regarding the research as a whole: The recorded disease courses included relapsing-remitting, secondary progressive and progressive-relapsing multiple sclerosis, and some patients had no subtype annotation. Patient repertoires were compared against roughly 10 previously published healthy control repertoires from donors aged 6 to 25 years. A subset of samples was prepared in parallel using single-end sample barcoding, then pooled and co-amplified after Illumina adapter ligation. Broad study findings and their caveats: Significantly lower normalized Chao1 diversity was found in multiple sclerosis patients than in controls, suggesting substantial peripheral T-cell clonal expansion. The control group was slightly older than the multiple sclerosis patient group. Significantly higher frequencies in patients than in controls were found for roughly 5 TRBV segments, including TRBV5-6, TRBV5-1 and TRBV20-1. Strong co-clustering of samples prepared in the same batch was shown by direct clustering with F measure, prompting a batch-effect correction.

Library generation was performed with PCR. Data came from an Illumina HiSeq 2500. To reduce PCR and sequencing biases, unique molecular identifiers were incorporated into the TCR beta cDNA libraries. Around 500,000 cDNA molecules were obtained for every 1 to 10 million input T cells, so each molecule roughly corresponded to one T cell. The same protocol used for the earlier healthy control dataset was applied to prepare and sequence the patient libraries. Samples belonging to the same batch were prepared together, multiplexed and sequenced on a shared HiSeq lane. The paper's processing steps were these. Raw barcoded reads were processed with MIGEC, and single-read molecular identifier groups were discarded before consensus assembly and CDR3 extraction. Clonotype tables were post-analysed with VDJtools, and diversity was normalized by down-sampling all datasets to the smallest sample size. To correct batch-related cross-sample contamination, repertoire overlap clustering matched CDR3 amino acid sequences but not nucleotide sequences. TCRdb passed the public sequencing reads through fastp at Q25 and MiXCR, retaining productive beta sequences. Each CDR3 protein appears once, grouped with its most common genes and DNA. TCRdb assigned the V and J calls; the authors' analysis was not used. The sample table shows some 690,000 distinct CDR3 sequences, and 30% are seen once. The ten most abundant clones make up around 0.56% of the sample.

To demonstrate the VDJtools post-analysis software, the study profiled TCR beta repertoires from the peripheral blood of about 13 young patients with multiple sclerosis. The multiple sclerosis patients were children and adolescents ranging in age from roughly 6 to 15 years. As for this clonotype: Which antigen it targets is not known. A much larger clone is a single base away; this may be a read error.

V trim: 6 bases; J trim: 6 bases; unmatched bases: 7. Spanning cysteine to phenylalanine, the CDR3 consists of 13 amino acids. Only CDR3 DNA remains: 39 bases, in frame from the first base. The material sequenced was blood. The source is a girl aged 5-17 years with multiple sclerosis. The receptor chain draws on TRBV12-3 or TRBV12-4 and TRBJ2-7; the junction holds 8 bases that match TRBD2. Here is the DNA: TGTGCCAGCAGGTCCTCGGCGGGAGGCGAGCAGTACTTC. Its product reads: CASRSSAGGEQYF.